The clone carrying this T cell receptor beta chain was detected only a few times. The sample originates from a study of blood T cell repertoires in COVID-19. About the study: Donors in the United States, Italy and Spain gave samples during acute or convalescent COVID-19. PBMCs, B-cell-depleted T cells, or T cells were the source of the cDNA or gDNA that made up the material.

The germline V and J ends were trimmed by 7 bases and 4 bases, with 6 bases remaining between them. The CDR3 spans 11 residues. From germline, CDR1 is MNHEY and CDR2 SVGAGI. Per the original methods: Reference gene primer amplification gave nucleated cell count estimates. Here immunoSEQ multiplex PCR was the method, and the copy in TCRdb shows in-frame clones only, minus some. V, J and clone size are those of that table, while D and trimming were read from the DNA. Of approximately 92,000 clones listed, around 81% were seen once; the top ten hold 4.1%. The receptor's source is a man between 60 and 75 years old with acute or convalescent COVID-19. The chain joins TRBV6-5 to TRBJ2-3; D uncertain. What was sequenced was peripheral blood. CDR3 sequence (DNA): TGTGCCAGCACTGGCCCAGATACGCAGTATTTT. Protein sequence: CASTGPDTQYF.